These T cell receptor beta chains were read from a single sample in a study of T cell responses to AZD1222 COVID-19 vaccine. The table came from immunoSEQ multiplex PCR; TCRdb's copy has only in-frame clones and leaves some out. The sample consists of approximately 120,000 clones, over 90% of them appearing once. Sequencing was performed on peripheral blood, taken on day 0 of AZD1222 vaccination. Receptor source: an adult in good health. The CDR3 runs from the conserved cysteine through the conserved F or W. D genes are given only for firm matches. Expanded clones get a size class; other rows say once, few or many, or leave the size out.

NA	TRBJ1-2	TRBV5-5	NA	CASSIRTDGYTF	TGTGCCAGCAGCATCCGGACGGATGGCTACACCTTC
NA	TRBJ1-6	TRBV5-1	NA	CASSSRGEDNSPLHF	TGCGCCAGCAGCTCGAGGGGAGAAGATAATTCACCCCTCCACTTT
NA	TRBJ1-5	TRBV11-2	NA	CASSLDQTGPWPQHF	TGTGCCAGCAGCTTAGATCAAACAGGCCCATGGCCCCAGCATTTT
once	TRBJ2-3	TRBV7-9	TRBD1	CASSSGQGRMTDTQYF	TGTGCCAGCAGTTCGGGACAGGGGAGAATGACAGATACGCAGTATTTT
NA	TRBJ1-2	TRBV21-1	NA	CASTQEEIGYTF	TGTGCCAGCACCCAAGAGGAGATAGGCTACACCTTC
few	TRBJ1-5	TRBV4-2	NA	CASSQDLEGYQHF	TGTGCCAGCAGCCAAGATCTAGAAGGGTACCAGCATTTT
NA	TRBJ1-1	TRBV27	NA	CASSFGDQNTEAFF	TGTGCCAGCAGTTTTGGGGACCAGAACACTGAAGCTTTCTTT
few	TRBJ2-7	TRBV7-2	NA	CASSWTGTGTYEQYF	TGTGCCAGCAGCTGGACCGGGACGGGAACCTACGAGCAGTACTTC
NA	TRBJ2-3	TRBV20-1	TRBD2	CSASGTSGGGTDTQYF	TGCAGTGCTAGTGGGACTAGCGGGGGAGGCACAGATACGCAGTATTTT
NA	TRBJ1-1	TRBV19	TRBD1	CASGQGNTEAFF	TGTGCCAGTGGACAGGGGAACACTGAAGCTTTCTTT
NA	TRBJ2-1	TRBV18	NA	CASRWGYNEQFF	TGTGCCAGCCGTTGGGGGTACAATGAGCAGTTCTTC
NA	TRBJ1-1	TRBV7-9	TRBD1	CASSLWDRGRNTEAFF	TGTGCCAGCAGCTTATGGGACAGGGGGCGGAACACTGAAGCTTTCTTT
NA	TRBJ1-3	TRBV10-3	NA	CAISRDTPGNTIYF	TGTGCCATCTCGCGGGACACTCCTGGAAACACCATATATTTT
NA	TRBJ2-7	TRBV2	NA	CASLKTDSNGEQYF	TGTGCCAGCCTCAAGACAGACTCGAATGGCGAGCAGTACTTC
NA	TRBJ2-3	TRBV30	NA	CAWSGGADTQYF	TGTGCCTGGAGTGGGGGAGCAGATACGCAGTATTTT
NA	TRBJ1-2	TRBV5-1	TRBD1	CASSPYRQGNYGYTF	TGCGCCAGCAGCCCCTATCGACAGGGAAACTATGGCTACACCTTC
few	TRBJ2-3	TRBV14	NA	CASSHADTQYF	TGTGCCAGCAGCCACGCAGATACGCAGTATTTT
NA	TRBJ2-7	TRBV18	NA	CASSAAYEQYF	TGTGCCAGCTCAGCCGCCTACGAGCAGTACTTC
NA	TRBJ2-7	TRBV5-1	TRBD1	CASSLARRGTAIYEQYF	TGCGCCAGCAGCTTGGCCAGAAGAGGGACAGCAATCTACGAGCAGTACTTC
once	TRBJ1-3	TRBV5-6	NA	CASSLGQTNTIYF	TGTGCCAGCAGCTTGGGGCAGACAAACACCATATATTTT
NA	TRBJ1-2	TRBV2	NA	CASTPVGYGYTF	TGTGCCAGCACCCCGGTTGGCTATGGCTACACCTTC
once	TRBJ1-5	TRBV5-4	TRBD1	CASSSQGDHRPQHF	TGTGCCAGCAGCTCTCAGGGGGACCATCGGCCCCAGCATTTT
NA	TRBJ2-1	TRBV7-6	NA	CASSLYGVYNEQFF	TGTGCCAGCAGCTTATACGGGGTCTACAATGAGCAGTTCTTC
NA	TRBJ2-7	TRBV5-6	TRBD1	CASSPGQGNSYEQYF	TGTGCCAGCAGCCCGGGACAGGGGAATTCCTACGAGCAGTACTTC
NA	TRBJ1-6	TRBV6-5	NA	CASSYGGVNSPLHF	TGTGCCAGCAGTTATGGAGGGGTCAATTCACCCCTCCACTTT
once	TRBJ1-6	TRBV28	NA	CASSWGTHNSPLHF	TGTGCCAGCAGTTGGGGCACTCATAATTCACCCCTCCACTTT
NA	TRBJ2-5	TRBV11-3	TRBD2	CASSYSGGAGETQYF	TGTGCCAGCAGCTATAGCGGGGGGGCCGGTGAGACCCAGTACTTC
NA	TRBJ2-7	TRBV7-9	NA	CASSFGTDYEQYF	TGTGCCAGCAGCTTCGGGACGGATTACGAGCAGTACTTC
NA	TRBJ1-2	TRBV6-1	NA	CASSEELVLGGYTF	TGTGCCAGCAGTGAAGAGTTGGTCCTAGGTGGCTACACCTTC
NA	TRBJ1-6	TRBV6-5	NA	CASSRRPDYNSPLHF	TGTGCCAGCAGTAGAAGACCCGACTATAATTCACCCCTCCACTTT
NA	TRBJ1-1	TRBV5-6	TRBD1	CASSPGQGYTEAFF	TGTGCCAGCAGCCCGGGACAGGGCTACACTGAAGCTTTCTTT
NA	TRBJ2-2	TRBV2	NA	CASSEDGGNTGELFF	TGTGCCAGCAGTGAAGACGGGGGGAACACCGGGGAGCTGTTTTTT
NA	TRBJ1-1	TRBV12-3/TRBV12-4	NA	CASTFNTEAFF	TGTGCCAGCACCTTCAACACTGAAGCTTTCTTT
NA	TRBJ1-2	TRBV7-9	NA	CASSFQGINYGYTF	TGTGCCAGCAGCTTTCAGGGGATTAACTATGGCTACACCTTC
NA	TRBJ2-3	TRBV29-1	NA	CSAEWSTDTQYF	TGCAGCGCAGAGTGGAGCACAGATACGCAGTATTTT
NA	TRBJ2-2	TRBV29-1	NA	CSARSATGIGELFF	TGCAGCGCGAGATCGGCAACAGGGATCGGGGAGCTGTTTTTT
NA	TRBJ2-7	TRBV4-2	NA	CASSLGGLSSYEQYF	TGTGCCAGCAGCCTTGGGGGCCTTAGCTCCTACGAGCAGTACTTC
NA	TRBJ2-7	TRBV2	NA	CASSEQGIGQYF	TGTGCCAGCAGTGAACAGGGGATTGGGCAGTACTTC
NA	TRBJ1-4	TRBV11-2	TRBD1	CASSTQTGGATNEKLFF	TGTGCCAGCAGCACCCAGACAGGGGGCGCAACTAATGAAAAACTGTTTTTT
NA	TRBJ2-6	TRBV6-1	TRBD2	CASSVRRGGAGANVLTF	TGTGCCAGCAGTGTAAGACGCGGGGGGGCTGGGGCCAACGTCCTGACTTTC
NA	TRBJ2-7	TRBV7-2	TRBD2	CASSLKGLAGGPRPYF	TGTGCCAGCAGCTTAAAAGGACTAGCGGGGGGGCCGAGGCCGTACTTC
NA	TRBJ2-2	TRBV2	NA	CASSSMRVNTGELFF	TGTGCCAGCAGCAGTATGCGGGTGAACACCGGGGAGCTGTTTTTT
NA	TRBJ2-2	TRBV6-5	NA	CASTFSGTGELFF	TGTGCCAGCACCTTCTCAGGGACCGGGGAGCTGTTTTTT
NA	TRBJ2-2	TRBV7-6	NA	CASSLTDRMNTGELFF	TGTGCCAGCAGCCTCACCGACAGAATGAACACCGGGGAGCTGTTTTTT
NA	TRBJ2-5	TRBV27	NA	CASGFGRTQYF	TGTGCCAGCGGTTTCGGTCGAACCCAGTACTTC
NA	TRBJ2-1	TRBV6-5	NA	CASSRLYNEQFF	TGTGCCAGCAGTCGACTCTACAATGAGCAGTTCTTC
NA	TRBJ1-2	TRBV12-3/TRBV12-4	NA	CASGGRHYGYTF	TGTGCCAGCGGGGGACGCCACTATGGCTACACCTTC
NA	TRBJ1-5	TRBV30	NA	CAWSTTGDNQPQHF	TGTGCCTGGAGTACGACAGGAGATAATCAGCCCCAGCATTTT
NA	TRBJ2-1	TRBV6-1	NA	CASSDRGRTNEQFF	TGTGCCAGCAGTGACAGGGGCAGGACCAATGAGCAGTTCTTC
NA	TRBJ1-2	TRBV19	TRBD1	CASTLDRAYNYGYTF	TGTGCCAGTACCCTGGACAGGGCCTACAACTATGGCTACACCTTC
NA	TRBJ1-1	TRBV11-2	NA	CASSLEWAGTEAFF	TGTGCCAGCAGCTTAGAATGGGCAGGCACTGAAGCTTTCTTT
NA	TRBJ1-2	TRBV19	TRBD1	CASSAGQVYGYTF	TGTGCCAGTAGTGCGGGACAGGTCTATGGCTACACCTTC
NA	TRBJ1-1	TRBV25-1	TRBD1	CASVTWDRGYTEAFF	TGTGCCAGCGTAACCTGGGACAGGGGGTACACTGAAGCTTTCTTT
NA	TRBJ1-1	TRBV7-9	NA	CASSSGSRNIMNTEAFF	TGTGCCAGCAGCTCTGGGTCTCGCAATATTATGAACACTGAAGCTTTCTTT
NA	TRBJ2-3	TRBV7-6	NA	CASTLRRGVLWADTQYF	TGTGCCAGCACCCTTAGGAGGGGCGTACTTTGGGCAGATACGCAGTATTTT
NA	TRBJ2-5	TRBV6-5	TRBD2	CASSYSVAGGQETQYF	TGTGCCAGCAGTTACTCCGTAGCGGGGGGGCAAGAGACCCAGTACTTC